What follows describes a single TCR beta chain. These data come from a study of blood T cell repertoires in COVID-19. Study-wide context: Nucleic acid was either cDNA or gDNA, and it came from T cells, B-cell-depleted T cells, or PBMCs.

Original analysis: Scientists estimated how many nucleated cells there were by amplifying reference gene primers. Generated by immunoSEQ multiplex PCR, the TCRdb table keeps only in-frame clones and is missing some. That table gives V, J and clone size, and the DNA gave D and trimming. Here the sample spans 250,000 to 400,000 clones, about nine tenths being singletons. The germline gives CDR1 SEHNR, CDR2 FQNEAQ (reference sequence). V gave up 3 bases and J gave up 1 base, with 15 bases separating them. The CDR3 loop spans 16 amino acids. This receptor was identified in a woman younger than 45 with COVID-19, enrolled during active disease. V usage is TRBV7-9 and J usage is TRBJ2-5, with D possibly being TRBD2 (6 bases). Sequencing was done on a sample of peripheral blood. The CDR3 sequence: CASSFGGRTIQETQYF. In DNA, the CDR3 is TGTGCCAGCAGCTTTGGTGGGAGGACTATCCAAGAGACCCAGTACTTC.